The next 9 T cell receptor beta chains were all read from a single sample in a study of beta chain features in type 1 diabetes. These receptors are not linked to any known antigen. Expressed TCRB transcripts got sequenced, as all isolated RNA was reverse transcribed. The table came from immunoSEQ multiplex PCR; TCRdb's copy has only in-frame clones and leaves some out. Of fewer than 450,000 clones in the sample, about 14% were seen once. Regarding the study as a whole: Moderate but significant shortening of TCRB CDR3s was recorded in all four CD4+ subsets from Type 1 diabetes patients.

Sequencing was done on a sample of naive CD4+ T cells from blood. The receptors stem from a young woman with type 1 diabetes.

This clone has only a few counts. The chain has TRBV9 and TRBJ2-5, with no clear D. The V and J ends lost 3 bases and 2 bases respectively, with 2 bases between them. Germline CDR1 reads SGDLS; CDR2 reads YYNGEE. The CDR3 runs 11 residues. This CDR3 reads CASSAQETQYF. CDR3 DNA sequence: TGTGCCAGCAGCGCTCAAGAGACCCAGTACTTC.

This clone occurred a few times. V and J are TRBV9 and TRBJ1-1; perhaps TRBD1 as D (6 bases). CDR3 length: 15 amino acids. From germline, CDR1 is SGDLS and CDR2 YYNGEE. The germline V and J ends were trimmed by 0 bases and 3 bases, with 12 bases remaining between them. The CDR3 bases are TGTGCCAGCAGCGTAGGGGTAGGGGGATACACTGAAGCTTTCTTT. Amino acids: CASSVGVGGYTEAFF.

J is TRBJ1-1 and V is TRBV6-6; 12 bases map to TRBD1. Looked up from germline, CDR1 is MNHNY and CDR2 is SVGAGI (reference sequence). This CDR3 is built from 13 residues. Trimming cost V 8 bases and J 7 bases; bases outside gene matches: 5. CDR3: CASRDRGPSEAFF. CDR3 coding DNA: TGTGCCAGCCGGGACAGGGGGCCGAGTGAAGCTTTCTTT.

The gene calls are TRBV7-2 and TRBJ2-1; 7 bases fit TRBD2. V gave up 5 bases and J gave up 3 bases; unmatched junction bases: 7. Germline assignment: CDR1 SGHTA and CDR2 FQGNSA. There are 15 residues in the CDR3. The chain's CDR3 is CASSQGAGLYNEQFF. The CDR3 region has the DNA TGTGCCAGCAGCCAAGGAGCGGGACTCTACAATGAGCAGTTCTTC.

The rearrangement uses TRBV19 and TRBJ2-5; TRBD1 aligns across 9 bases. Germline-derived CDR1 and CDR2 are LNHDA and SQIVND (reference sequence). The CDR3 has 14 amino acids. The J segment lost 3 bases and the V segment lost 5 bases, leaving 4 bases of the junction unmatched. The CDR3 sequence: CASSAQGAKETQYF. For the CDR3, the DNA is TGTGCCAGTAGTGCACAGGGGGCGAAAGAGACCCAGTACTTC.

V and J are TRBV28 and TRBJ2-1, with 9 positions matching TRBD2. The V gene's germline CDR1 is MDHEN and CDR2 SYDVKM. Losses at the gene ends were 3 bases for V and 8 bases for J; bases not matched to a gene: 5. This CDR3 is 14 amino acids long. The chain's CDR3 is CASSFPGTSYEQFF. CDR3 sequence (DNA): TGTGCCAGCAGTTTTCCCGGGACTAGCTATGAGCAGTTCTTC.

V is TRBV7-9 and J is TRBJ1-1; D uncertain. The CDR3 consists of 14 residues. V was clipped by 0 bases and J by 2 bases, with 7 bases between them. Germline lookup yields CDR1 SEHNR and CDR2 FQNEAQ (reference sequence). The CDR3 sequence is CASSLAGPNTEAFF. The DNA of the CDR3 is TGTGCCAGCAGCTTAGCGGGCCCTAACACTGAAGCTTTCTTT.

This clone has just a few counts. The chain carries TRBV30 and TRBJ2-2; no definite D call. The V end was cut by 0 bases, the J end by 5 bases, with 7 bases between. CDR1 is GTSNPN and CDR2 is SVGIG in the germline V gene (reference sequence). The CDR3 has 13 residues. The CDR3 coding sequence is TGTGCCTGGAGTGTACAAAGAACCGGGGAGCTGTTTTTT. Its protein product is CAWSVQRTGELFF.

This clone has more than one count but fewer than ten. The chain combines TRBV27 with TRBJ2-1; 9 bases match TRBD2. V was pared by 2 bases and J by 8 bases, with 4 bases of the junction left unmatched. The CDR3 spans 14 residues. Germline CDR1 and CDR2: MNHEY and SMNVEV (reference sequence). The DNA for the CDR3 is TGTGCCAGCAGTTTACTAGCGGGAACAGATGAGCAGTTCTTC. Its translation: CASSLLAGTDEQFF.